These T cell receptor beta chains were read from a single sample in a study of shared clonotypes between healthy human individuals. Sequenced by immunoSEQ multiplex PCR; TCRdb stores in-frame clones only, minus some. The table records about 2 million clones, roughly 94% of them present only once. Sequencing used naive CD8+ T cells sorted from blood. The receptors were gathered from a man aged 18 to 30 in good health. The CDR3 runs from the conserved cysteine through the conserved F or W.

v_call,j_call,cdr3_length,cdr3_aa
TRBV10-2,TRBJ1-1,11,CASSPNTEAFF
TRBV7-2,TRBJ2-5,16,CASSIGLAGVQETQYF
TRBV7-8,TRBJ2-7,13,CASGTGRSYEQYF
TRBV28,TRBJ1-5,15,CASSSGDSLDQPQHF
TRBV5-1,TRBJ2-3,14,CASSGPVSTDTQYF
TRBV12-5,TRBJ1-2,13,CASGLVTSYGYTF
TRBV30,TRBJ1-1,13,CAWSGQPGQGAFF
TRBV15,TRBJ2-7,15,CATSRVLANAYEQYF
TRBV15,TRBJ2-5,15,CATSRDRSTQETQYF
TRBV5-6,TRBJ1-1,16,CASSSGDRVKNTEAFF
TRBV6-1,TRBJ2-7,17,CASSESRLALSSYEQYF
TRBV7-3,TRBJ2-2,17,CASSPNAGQKNTGELFF
TRBV6-1,TRBJ1-4,17,CASSAEPSPQVNEKLFF
TRBV5-6,TRBJ1-1,15,CASSEGGTGDTEAFF
TRBV28,TRBJ1-4,15,CASRTGDPTNEKLFF
TRBV2,TRBJ2-3,15,CASSEESLAGDTQYF
TRBV6-6,TRBJ1-4,15,CASSYSKDGNEKLFF
TRBV6-5,TRBJ1-1,14,CASRDPGENTEAFF
TRBV21-1,TRBJ1-2,15,CASSKPEGAGYGYTF
TRBV6-5,TRBJ1-4,15,CASSSTFMGGEKLFF
TRBV27,TRBJ1-4,13,CASSLRLNEKLFF
TRBV7-2,TRBJ2-7,20,CASSLAASPRTSGYSYEQYF
TRBV21-1,TRBJ1-1,13,CASSKARRTEAFF
TRBV7-8,TRBJ2-5,15,CASSLAMDRGETQYF
TRBV11-2,TRBJ2-1,16,CASSSGVGQARNEQFF
TRBV30,TRBJ2-1,13,CAWTGLAGGEQFF
TRBV5-6,TRBJ1-2,14,CASSPGTANYGYTF
TRBV30,TRBJ2-7,13,CAWSLTSGYEQYF
TRBV21-1,TRBJ1-6,15,CASSRRTGDNSPLHF
TRBV5-4,TRBJ2-1,15,CASSLWREVSNEQFF
TRBV19,TRBJ1-2,12,CASKEGYYGYTF
TRBV10-2,TRBJ1-1,15,CASLDPGLLNTEAFF
TRBV6-5,TRBJ1-2,15,CASSQLWGDNYGYTF
TRBV19,TRBJ1-1,13,CASRNTGVTEAFF
TRBV27,TRBJ2-1,13,CASSLRIGGEQFF
TRBV30,TRBJ2-2,14,CAWSVQGWPGELFF
TRBV7-2,TRBJ2-5,16,CASSWRAGVEGETQYF